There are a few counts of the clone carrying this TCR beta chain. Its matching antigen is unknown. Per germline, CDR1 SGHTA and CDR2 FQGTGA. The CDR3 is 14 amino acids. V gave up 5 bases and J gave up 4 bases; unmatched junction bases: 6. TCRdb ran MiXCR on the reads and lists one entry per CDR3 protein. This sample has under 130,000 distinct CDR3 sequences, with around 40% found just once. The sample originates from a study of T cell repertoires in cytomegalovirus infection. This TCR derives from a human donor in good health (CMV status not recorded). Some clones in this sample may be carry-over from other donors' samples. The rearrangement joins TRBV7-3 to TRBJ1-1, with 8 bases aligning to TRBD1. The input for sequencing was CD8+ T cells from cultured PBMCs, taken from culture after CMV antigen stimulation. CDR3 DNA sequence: TGTGCCAGCAGCCTGACAGGGGTAGGCACTGAAGCTTTCTTT. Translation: CASSLTGVGTEAFF.